Given below is one T cell receptor (beta chain) in context. The sample belongs to a study of cytomegalovirus exposure and HLA in healthy donors. 60 Vbeta and 13 Jbeta primers were used in PCR. Repertoires were generated with immunoSEQ multiplex PCR, while TCRdb's copy carries only in-frame clones and drops some. The profile shows more than 100,000 clones, 74% of them singletons. Germline V gene sequence: CDR1 SGHVS, CDR2 FQNEAQ. J gave up 0 bases and V 5 bases, and 6 bases lay outside the gene matches. The CDR3 has 16 amino acids. V usage is TRBV7-8 and J usage is TRBJ1-5; 8 positions agree with TRBD1. Specimen: PBMCs. The TCR was taken from a woman aged 45-65 years in good health and CMV-seropositive. The CDR3 protein is CASSERQGLSNQPQHF. The CDR3 DNA sequence: TGTGCCAGCAGCGAGAGACAGGGGCTTAGCAATCAGCCCCAGCATTTT.